These T cell receptor beta chains were read from a single sample in a study of blood T cell repertoires in COVID-19. Assay: immunoSEQ multiplex PCR; the TCRdb copy retains only in-frame clones and omits some. Counted here are 130,000 or so clones, around nine tenths occurring once; the ten biggest clones make up around 10%. The sequenced material came from peripheral blood. Every receptor here comes from a woman in her 70s with COVID-19, enrolled during active disease. The CDR3 runs from the conserved cysteine through the conserved F or W. The order of the fields is clone size, J gene, D gene, V gene, CDR3 protein, CDR3 DNA. D genes are given only for firm matches. Clone size is stated in some rows and not others, as once, few, many or a class when expanded.

size: -; J: TRBJ2-1; D: TRBD2; V: TRBV6-6; CDR3: CASKGGGRGNEQFF; DNA: TGTGCCAGCAAGGGCGGGGGAAGGGGAAATGAGCAGTTCTTC
size: -; J: TRBJ1-5; D: -; V: TRBV19; CDR3: CASSTEQGEARPQHF; DNA: TGTGCCAGTAGTACCGAACAGGGAGAGGCTCGCCCCCAGCATTTT
size: -; J: TRBJ2-1; D: TRBD2; V: TRBV2; CDR3: CASSSGLAGYNEQFF; DNA: TGTGCCAGCAGTTCGGGACTAGCGGGGTACAATGAGCAGTTCTTC
size: -; J: TRBJ2-3; D: -; V: TRBV7-9; CDR3: CASSLAQDTQYF; DNA: TGTGCCAGCAGCTTAGCACAGGATACGCAGTATTTT
size: -; J: TRBJ1-6; D: -; V: TRBV27; CDR3: CASSLMGSSYNSPLHF; DNA: TGTGCCAGCAGTTTAATGGGGAGCTCCTATAATTCACCCCTCCACTTT
size: -; J: TRBJ2-7; D: -; V: TRBV6-5; CDR3: CASTPPSSYEQYF; DNA: TGTGCCAGCACCCCCCCTAGCTCCTACGAGCAGTACTTC
size: -; J: TRBJ2-5; D: TRBD1; V: TRBV27; CDR3: CASSFSNRGYQETQYF; DNA: TGTGCCAGCAGTTTTTCGAACAGGGGCTACCAAGAGACCCAGTACTTC
size: -; J: TRBJ2-7; D: -; V: TRBV9; CDR3: CASSVTGLPRDEQYF; DNA: TGTGCCAGCAGCGTCACGGGACTCCCGCGCGACGAGCAGTACTTC
size: -; J: TRBJ1-5; D: -; V: TRBV28; CDR3: CASQLGGNSNQPQHF; DNA: TGTGCCAGCCAGTTGGGGGGGAACAGCAATCAGCCCCAGCATTTT
size: once; J: TRBJ2-2; D: TRBD1; V: TRBV5-1; CDR3: CASSGQGVGELFF; DNA: TGCGCCAGCAGCGGACAGGGGGTCGGGGAGCTGTTTTTT
size: -; J: TRBJ2-6; D: -; V: TRBV19; CDR3: CASSRGSGRLGANVLTF; DNA: TGTGCCAGTAGCCGGGGGTCAGGTAGATTGGGGGCCAACGTCCTGACTTTC
size: -; J: TRBJ2-5; D: -; V: TRBV29-1; CDR3: CSVLLEQETQYF; DNA: TGCAGCGTCCTACTAGAACAAGAGACCCAGTACTTC
size: -; J: TRBJ1-1; D: -; V: TRBV5-1; CDR3: CASSRVLNTEAFF; DNA: TGCGCCAGCAGCCGGGTTTTGAACACTGAAGCTTTCTTT
size: -; J: TRBJ1-4; D: -; V: TRBV7-2; CDR3: CASSRYNEKLFF; DNA: TGTGCCAGCAGCCGTTATAATGAAAAACTGTTTTTT
size: -; J: TRBJ2-5; D: TRBD2; V: TRBV4-2; CDR3: CASSQEWLAGGLRETQYF; DNA: TGTGCCAGCAGCCAAGAATGGCTAGCGGGGGGCCTCCGGGAGACCCAGTACTTC
size: -; J: TRBJ1-5; D: TRBD1; V: TRBV6-5; CDR3: CASSTGQGRDQPQHF; DNA: TGTGCCAGCAGTACTGGACAGGGGCGGGATCAGCCCCAGCATTTT
size: -; J: TRBJ1-2; D: -; V: TRBV6-1; CDR3: CASSEGSEGAGYTF; DNA: TGTGCCAGCAGTGAAGGAAGCGAGGGCGCGGGCTACACCTTC
size: -; J: TRBJ1-6; D: -; V: TRBV7-6; CDR3: CASSLVGSGVLGSPLHF; DNA: TGTGCCAGCAGCTTAGTAGGATCAGGGGTGCTCGGTTCACCCCTCCACTTT
size: -; J: TRBJ2-3; D: -; V: TRBV6-4; CDR3: CASSDSGVATDTQYF; DNA: TGTGCCAGCAGTGACTCCGGGGTGGCCACAGATACGCAGTATTTT
size: -; J: TRBJ1-3; D: -; V: TRBV3-1/TRBV3-2; CDR3: CASSPQGTLGNTIYF; DNA: TGTGCCAGCAGCCCACAGGGTACTCTGGGAAACACCATATATTTT
size: -; J: TRBJ2-7; D: -; V: TRBV7-9; CDR3: CASSFKGGYEQYF; DNA: TGTGCCAGCAGCTTTAAAGGGGGCTACGAGCAGTACTTC
size: once; J: TRBJ1-3; D: -; V: TRBV3-1/TRBV3-2; CDR3: CASSQAPNTIYF; DNA: TGTGCCAGCAGCCAGGCCCCCAACACCATATATTTT
size: -; J: TRBJ2-1; D: -; V: TRBV24-1; CDR3: CATSDVIYNGQFF; DNA: TGTGCCACCAGTGACGTTATTTACAATGGGCAGTTCTTC
size: -; J: TRBJ2-4; D: TRBD1; V: TRBV6-6; CDR3: CASSYGQAAGKNIQYF; DNA: TGTGCCAGCAGTTACGGACAGGCGGCGGGCAAAAACATTCAGTACTTC
size: -; J: TRBJ1-3; D: -; V: TRBV28; CDR3: CASSSGVPRGNTIYF; DNA: TGTGCCAGCAGTTCAGGGGTCCCGAGAGGAAACACCATATATTTT
size: -; J: TRBJ1-5; D: TRBD1; V: TRBV28; CDR3: CASSLGTGDNQPQHF; DNA: TGTGCCAGCAGTCTCGGGACAGGCGACAATCAGCCCCAGCATTTT
size: -; J: TRBJ1-2; D: -; V: TRBV19; CDR3: CASSIARADGYTF; DNA: TGTGCCAGTAGTATAGCCAGGGCTGATGGCTACACCTTC
size: -; J: TRBJ1-2; D: TRBD1; V: TRBV7-2; CDR3: CASSTDRGGDGYTF; DNA: TGTGCCAGCAGCACGGACAGGGGGGGTGATGGCTACACCTTC
size: once; J: TRBJ2-5; D: TRBD2; V: TRBV7-8; CDR3: CASNGGAGETQYF; DNA: TGTGCCAGCAACGGGGGGGCCGGTGAGACCCAGTACTTC
size: few; J: TRBJ2-3; D: -; V: TRBV10-3; CDR3: CAIRARVSGDTQYF; DNA: TGTGCCATCAGGGCCCGGGTTTCGGGAGATACGCAGTATTTT
size: once; J: TRBJ1-6; D: TRBD1; V: TRBV5-1; CDR3: CASRLGQGNSPLHF; DNA: TGCGCCAGCAGGTTGGGACAGGGGAATTCACCCCTCCACTTT
size: -; J: TRBJ2-2; D: TRBD2; V: TRBV3-1/TRBV3-2; CDR3: CASSQRTSGVSGELFF; DNA: TGTGCCAGCAGCCAACGGACTAGCGGGGTGTCTGGGGAGCTGTTTTTT
size: -; J: TRBJ2-1; D: TRBD2; V: TRBV19; CDR3: CASSIPGTSGYNEQFF; DNA: TGTGCCAGTAGTATCCCCGGGACTAGCGGTTACAATGAGCAGTTCTTC